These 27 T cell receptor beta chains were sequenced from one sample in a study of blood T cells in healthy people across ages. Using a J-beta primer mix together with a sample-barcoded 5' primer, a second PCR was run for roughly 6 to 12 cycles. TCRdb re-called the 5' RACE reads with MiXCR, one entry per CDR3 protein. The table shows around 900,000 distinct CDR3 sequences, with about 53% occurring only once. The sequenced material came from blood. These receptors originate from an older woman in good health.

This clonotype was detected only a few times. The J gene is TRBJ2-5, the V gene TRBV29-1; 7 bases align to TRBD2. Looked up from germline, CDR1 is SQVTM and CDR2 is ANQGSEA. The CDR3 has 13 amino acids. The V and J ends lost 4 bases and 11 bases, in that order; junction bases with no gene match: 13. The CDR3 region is CSVVNRASREQYF. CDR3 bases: TGCAGCGTTGTAAATAGGGCATCGCGGGAGCAGTACTTC. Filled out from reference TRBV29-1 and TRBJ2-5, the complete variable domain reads SAVISQKPSRDICQRGTSLTIQCQVDSQVTMMFWYRQQPGQSLTLIATANQGSEATYESGFVIDKFPISRPNLTFSTLTVSNMSPEDSSIYLCSVVNRASREQYFGPGTRLLVL.

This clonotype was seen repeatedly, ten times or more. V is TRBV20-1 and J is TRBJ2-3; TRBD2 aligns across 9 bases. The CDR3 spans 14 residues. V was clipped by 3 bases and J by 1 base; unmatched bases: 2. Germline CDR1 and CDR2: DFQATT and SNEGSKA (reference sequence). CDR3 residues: CSASLAGGTDTQYF. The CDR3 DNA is TGCAGTGCTAGTTTAGCGGGAGGCACAGATACGCAGTATTTT.

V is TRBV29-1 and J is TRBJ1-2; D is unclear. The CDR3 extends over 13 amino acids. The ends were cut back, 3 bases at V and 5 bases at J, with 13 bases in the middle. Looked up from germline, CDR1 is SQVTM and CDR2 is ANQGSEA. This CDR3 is CSVESYETYGYTF. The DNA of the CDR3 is TGCAGCGTTGAGAGCTACGAAACTTATGGCTACACCTTC.

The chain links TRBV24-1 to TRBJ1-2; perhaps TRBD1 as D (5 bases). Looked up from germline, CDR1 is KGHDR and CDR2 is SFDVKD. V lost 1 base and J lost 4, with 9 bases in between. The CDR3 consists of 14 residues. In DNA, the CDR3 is TGTGCCACCAGTGATTTTGAGACAGCCTATGGCTACACCTTC. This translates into CATSDFETAYGYTF.

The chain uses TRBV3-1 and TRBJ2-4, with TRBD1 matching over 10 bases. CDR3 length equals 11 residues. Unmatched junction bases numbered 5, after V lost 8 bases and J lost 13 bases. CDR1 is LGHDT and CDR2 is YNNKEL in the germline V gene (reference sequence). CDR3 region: CASGTGVEQYF. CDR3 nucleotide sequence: TGTGCCAGCGGGACAGGGGTTGAGCAGTACTTC.

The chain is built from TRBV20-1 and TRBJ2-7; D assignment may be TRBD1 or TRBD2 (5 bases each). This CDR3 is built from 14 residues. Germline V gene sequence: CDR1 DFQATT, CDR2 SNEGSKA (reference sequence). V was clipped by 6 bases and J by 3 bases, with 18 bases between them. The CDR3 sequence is CSALDRGANYEQYF. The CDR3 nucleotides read TGCAGTGCCTTAGACCGAGGGGCGAACTACGAGCAGTACTTC.

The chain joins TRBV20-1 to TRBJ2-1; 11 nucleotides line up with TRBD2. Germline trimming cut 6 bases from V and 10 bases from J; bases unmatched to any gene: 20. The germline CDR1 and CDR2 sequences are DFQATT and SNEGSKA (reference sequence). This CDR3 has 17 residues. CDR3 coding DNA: TGCAGTGCACACCCGTTGGAGGGACTAGCGGATTTAGGGGAGCAGTTCTTC. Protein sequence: CSAHPLEGLADLGEQFF.

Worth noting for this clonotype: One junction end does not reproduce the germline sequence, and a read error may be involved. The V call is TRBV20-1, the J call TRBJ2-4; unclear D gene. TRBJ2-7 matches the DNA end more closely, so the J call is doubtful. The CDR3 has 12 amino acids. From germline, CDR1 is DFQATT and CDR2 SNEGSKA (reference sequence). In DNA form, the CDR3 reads TGCAGTGCTAGTTACTCCTCCCACGAGCAGTACTTC. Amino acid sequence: CSASYSSHEQYF.

CDR3 DNA sequence: TGTGCCAGCTCACCTCTCTCCGGCTACGAGCAGTACTTC. Translated: CASSPLSGYEQYF. The rearrangement links TRBV18 to TRBJ2-5, with D unclear. The DNA end is a closer match to TRBJ2-7, so the J assignment may be wrong. The CDR3 covers 13 residues. Germline assignment: CDR1 KGHSH and CDR2 LQKENI.

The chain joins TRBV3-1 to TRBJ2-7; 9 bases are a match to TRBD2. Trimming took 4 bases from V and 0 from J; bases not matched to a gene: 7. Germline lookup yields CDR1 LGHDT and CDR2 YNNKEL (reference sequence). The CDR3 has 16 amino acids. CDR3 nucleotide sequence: TGTGCCAGCAGCCGACCTGGCGGGAGGGCCTCCTACGAGCAGTACTTC. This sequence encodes CASSRPGGRASYEQYF.

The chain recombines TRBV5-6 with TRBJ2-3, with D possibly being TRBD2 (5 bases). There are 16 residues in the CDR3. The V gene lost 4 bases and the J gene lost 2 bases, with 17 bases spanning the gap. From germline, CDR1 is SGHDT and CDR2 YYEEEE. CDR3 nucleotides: TGTGCCAGCAGCCTGCGGGCCCTAAAGTACACAGATACGCAGTATTTT. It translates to CASSLRALKYTDTQYF.

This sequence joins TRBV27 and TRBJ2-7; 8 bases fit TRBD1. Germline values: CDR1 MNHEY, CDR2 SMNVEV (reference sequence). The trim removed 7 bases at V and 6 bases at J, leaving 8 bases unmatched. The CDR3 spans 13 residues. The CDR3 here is CASKQGAHGEQYF. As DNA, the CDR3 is TGTGCCAGCAAGCAGGGGGCGCATGGCGAGCAGTACTTC.

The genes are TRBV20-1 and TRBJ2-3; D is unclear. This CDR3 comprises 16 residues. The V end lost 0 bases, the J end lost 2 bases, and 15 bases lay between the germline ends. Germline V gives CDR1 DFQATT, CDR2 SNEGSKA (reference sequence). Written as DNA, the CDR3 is TGCAGTGCTAGAGATCGGCTTCCAAAGCTCACAGATACGCAGTATTTT. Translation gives CSARDRLPKLTDTQYF.

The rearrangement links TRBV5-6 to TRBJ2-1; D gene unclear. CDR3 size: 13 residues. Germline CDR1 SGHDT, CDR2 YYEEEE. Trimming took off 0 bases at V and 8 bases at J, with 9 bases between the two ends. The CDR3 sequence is CASSLGPTDEQFF. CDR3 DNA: TGTGCCAGCAGCTTGGGTCCCACGGATGAGCAGTTCTTC. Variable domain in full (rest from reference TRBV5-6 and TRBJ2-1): DAGVTQSPTHLIKTRGQQVTLRCSPKSGHDTVSWYQQALGQGPQFIFQYYEEEERQRGNFPDRFSGHQFPNYSSELNVNALLLGDSALYLCASSLGPTDEQFFGPGTRLTVL.

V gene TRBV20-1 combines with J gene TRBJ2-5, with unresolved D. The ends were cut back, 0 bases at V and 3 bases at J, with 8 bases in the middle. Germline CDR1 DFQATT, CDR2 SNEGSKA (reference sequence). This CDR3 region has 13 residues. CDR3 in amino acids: CSARDGVEETQYF. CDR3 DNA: TGCAGTGCTAGAGATGGCGTAGAAGAGACCCAGTACTTC.

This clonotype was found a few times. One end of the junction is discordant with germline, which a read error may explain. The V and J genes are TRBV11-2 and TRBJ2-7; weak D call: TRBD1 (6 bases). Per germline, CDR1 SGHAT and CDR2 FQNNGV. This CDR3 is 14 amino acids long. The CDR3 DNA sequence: TGTGCCGGCAGCTTCGGTCACAGGGATTACGAGCAGTACTTC. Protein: CAGSFGHRDYEQYF.

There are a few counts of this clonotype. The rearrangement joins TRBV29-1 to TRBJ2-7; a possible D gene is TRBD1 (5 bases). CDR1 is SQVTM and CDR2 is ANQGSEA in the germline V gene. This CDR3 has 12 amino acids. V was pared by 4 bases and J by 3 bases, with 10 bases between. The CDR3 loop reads CSVVAGNYEQYF. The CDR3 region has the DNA TGCAGCGTTGTTGCAGGGAACTACGAGCAGTACTTC.

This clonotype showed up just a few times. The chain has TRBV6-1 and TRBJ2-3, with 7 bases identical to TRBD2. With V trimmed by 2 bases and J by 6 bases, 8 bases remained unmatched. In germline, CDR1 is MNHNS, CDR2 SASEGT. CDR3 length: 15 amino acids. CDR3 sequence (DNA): TGTGCCAGCAGTGAAAACTGGCGGGAGTTGGATACGCAGTATTTT. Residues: CASSENWRELDTQYF.

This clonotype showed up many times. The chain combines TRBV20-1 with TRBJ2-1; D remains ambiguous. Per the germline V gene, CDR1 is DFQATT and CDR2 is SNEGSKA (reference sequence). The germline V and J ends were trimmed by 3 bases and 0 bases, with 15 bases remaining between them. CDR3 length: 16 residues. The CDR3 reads CSARPTLVFSYNEQFF. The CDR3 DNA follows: TGCAGTGCTAGGCCTACGCTAGTCTTCTCCTACAATGAGCAGTTCTTC.

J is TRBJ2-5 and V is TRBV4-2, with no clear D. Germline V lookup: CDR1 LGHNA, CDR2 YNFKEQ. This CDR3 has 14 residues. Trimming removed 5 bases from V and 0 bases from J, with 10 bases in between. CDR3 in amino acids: CASSAAQYQETQYF. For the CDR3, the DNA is TGTGCCAGCAGCGCCGCGCAGTACCAAGAGACCCAGTACTTC.

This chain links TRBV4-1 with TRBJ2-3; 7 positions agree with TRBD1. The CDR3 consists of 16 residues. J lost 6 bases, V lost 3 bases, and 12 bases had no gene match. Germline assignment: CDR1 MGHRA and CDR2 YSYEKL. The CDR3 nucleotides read TGCGCCAGCAGCCAGGCCAGGACAGGACTGAGGGATACGCAGTATTTT. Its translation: CASSQARTGLRDTQYF.

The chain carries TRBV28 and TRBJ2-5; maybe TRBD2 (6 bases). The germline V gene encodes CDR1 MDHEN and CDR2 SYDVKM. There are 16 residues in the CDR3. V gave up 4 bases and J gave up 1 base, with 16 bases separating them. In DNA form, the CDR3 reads TGTGCCAGCAGTTCGGCCGGGGGAGCGGTCCAAGAGACCCAGTACTTC. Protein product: CASSSAGGAVQETQYF.

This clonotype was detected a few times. This CDR3 reads CASRRSTGDKNIQYF. The CDR3 region has the DNA TGTGCCAGCAGACGGTCGACAGGGGATAAAAACATTCAGTACTTC. The chain employs TRBV7-2 and TRBJ2-4, with TRBD1 matching over 8 bases. Germline V gene sequence: CDR1 SGHTA, CDR2 FQGNSA. V was pared by 6 bases and J by 4 bases, with 8 bases of the junction left unmatched. The CDR3 extends over 15 amino acids.

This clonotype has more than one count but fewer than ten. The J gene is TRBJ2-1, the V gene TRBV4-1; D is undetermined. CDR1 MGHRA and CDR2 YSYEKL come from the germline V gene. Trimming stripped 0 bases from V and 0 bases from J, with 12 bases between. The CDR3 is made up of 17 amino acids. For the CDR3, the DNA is TGCGCCAGCAGCCAAGATCTAGAGACGGGCTCCTACAATGAGCAGTTCTTC. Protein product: CASSQDLETGSYNEQFF.

CDR3 loop: CASRRTGGLRDTQYF. The CDR3 DNA reads as TGTGCCAGCAGGAGGACAGGAGGGCTTCGAGATACGCAGTATTTT. The V and J genes are TRBV28 and TRBJ2-3; D possibly corresponds to TRBD1 (7 bases). The germline V and J ends were trimmed by 6 bases and 5 bases, with 18 bases remaining between them. The CDR3 runs 15 residues. The germline V gene encodes CDR1 MDHEN and CDR2 SYDVKM. Full variable domain (remainder filled in from reference TRBV28 and TRBJ2-3): DVKVTQSSRYLVKRTGEKVFLECVQDMDHENMFWYRQDPGLGLRLIYFSYDVKMKEKGDIPEGYSVSREKKERFSLILESASTNQTSMYLCASRRTGGLRDTQYFGPGTRLTVL.

CDR3 in DNA: TGTGCCAGCAGTGAAACTGGAAACACCATATATTTT. Translating it yields CASSETGNTIYF. The V and J genes are TRBV2 and TRBJ1-3, with unresolved D. V dropped 2 bases and J dropped 2 bases, with 1 base sitting between them. This CDR3 spans 12 amino acids. Germline V gene data show CDR1 as SNHLY and CDR2 as FYNNEI. Looking up the rest from reference TRBV2 and TRBJ1-3 gives the full variable domain: EPEVTQTPSHQVTQMGQEVILRCVPISNHLYFYWYRQILGQKVEFLVSFYNNEISEKSEIFDDQFSVERPDGSNFTLKIRSTKLEDSAMYFCASSETGNTIYFGEGSWLTVV.

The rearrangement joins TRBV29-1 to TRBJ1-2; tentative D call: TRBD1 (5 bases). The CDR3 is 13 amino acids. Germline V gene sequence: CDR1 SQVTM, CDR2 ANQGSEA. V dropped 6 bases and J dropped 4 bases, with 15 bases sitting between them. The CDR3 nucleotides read TGCAGCGTCCAGGCGGGGCTGGCCTATGGCTACACCTTC. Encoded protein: CSVQAGLAYGYTF.